The 30 T cell receptor beta chains given below trace back to one sample, sequenced in a study of T cells in Graves' hyperthyroidism and ophthalmopathy. Amplified regions were TCR beta CDR3 sequences from RNA transcripts. TCR CDR3 regions were first amplified by RT-PCR with HTBI primers. In TCRdb, the multiplex PCR reads were re-called with MiXCR into one record per CDR3 protein. This sample has 300,000 to 450,000 distinct CDR3 sequences; about 12% occur once, and the top ten carry about 9.1%. The sequencing input was blood. These receptors all stem from a woman younger than 35 with Graves' hyperthyroidism.

This clonotype was recorded many times. The CDR3 loop reads CASSSTRGAPLHF. The CDR3 DNA reads TGTGCCAGCAGTTCCACCAGGGGGGCACCCCTCCACTTT. V gene TRBV6-1 combines with J gene TRBJ1-6; the match to TRBD1 covers 7 bases. Unmatched junction bases numbered 6, after V lost 5 bases and J lost 11 bases. Germline V gene data show CDR1 as MNHNS and CDR2 as SASEGT. The CDR3 runs 13 residues.

This clonotype was detected a few times. The J gene is TRBJ2-3, the V gene TRBV6-2 or TRBV6-3; 11 nucleotides line up with TRBD2. The germline V gene has CDR1 MNHEY and CDR2 SVGEGT. The J segment lost 1 base and the V segment lost 5 bases, leaving 8 bases of the junction unmatched. The CDR3 totals 17 residues. This CDR3 is CASSPSGLAGRTDTQYF. The CDR3 DNA follows: TGTGCCAGCAGTCCCTCTGGACTAGCGGGCCGCACAGATACGCAGTATTTT.

This clonotype was recorded at least ten times. The genes are TRBV28 and TRBJ1-3, with 7 nucleotides matching TRBD1. The CDR3 covers 15 residues. The germline V gene has CDR1 MDHEN and CDR2 SYDVKM. The V and J ends lost 6 bases and 1 base, in that order; junction bases with no gene match: 6. The CDR3 region is CASSPQGYSGNTIYF. In DNA form, the CDR3 reads TGTGCCAGCAGCCCACAGGGGTATTCTGGAAACACCATATATTTT.

In its sample, this clonotype was seen many times. V and J are TRBV29-1 and TRBJ2-4; perhaps TRBD2 as D (6 bases). The germline V and J ends were trimmed by 4 bases and 2 bases, with 21 bases remaining between them. The germline V gene encodes CDR1 SQVTM and CDR2 ANQGSEA. The CDR3 runs 17 residues. CDR3 nucleotides: TGCAGCGTTGTCCTTTACGGAGGAGGGACCTCCAAAAACATTCAGTACTTC. Translating gives CSVVLYGGGTSKNIQYF.

This clonotype has at least ten counts. The chain uses TRBV10-3 and TRBJ1-5, with TRBD1 as a possible D gene (5 bases). CDR1 and CDR2 (germline): ENHRY, SYGVKD. The CDR3 contains 14 residues. Trimming left V 5 bases short and J 0 bases short, with 8 bases between. Here the CDR3 reads CAISQTVSNQPQHF. The CDR3 DNA sequence: TGTGCCATCAGTCAGACAGTTAGCAATCAGCCCCAGCATTTT.

CDR3 sequence (DNA): TGTGCCAGCAGTTACTCGATCTTTGTTCCTAATGAAAAACTGTTTTTT. Translating gives CASSYSIFVPNEKLFF. The rearrangement links TRBV6-5 to TRBJ1-4; D is ambiguous. The CDR3 loop spans 16 amino acids. V lost 0 bases and J lost 3, with 11 bases in between. Germline V lookup: CDR1 MNHEY, CDR2 SVGAGI.

A few counts support this clonotype. It may be a read error: a sequence one base away is much more abundant. The chain uses TRBV6-2 or TRBV6-3 and TRBJ2-1; D not certain. This CDR3 region has 11 residues. The ends were cut back, 4 bases at V and 7 bases at J, with 5 bases in the middle. The germline V gene encodes CDR1 MNHEY and CDR2 SVGEGT. CDR3 DNA: TGTGCCAGCAGTTGTCAGAATGAGCAGTTCTTC. It codes for CASSCQNEQFF.

With respect to this clonotype: A much larger clonotype is one base distant, so this may be a read error. V usage is TRBV18 and J usage is TRBJ1-1; D is undetermined. CDR1 KGHSH and CDR2 LQKENI come from the germline V gene. This CDR3 contains 14 residues. The CDR3 nucleotides are TGTGCCAGCTCACCACTAGGGTCGAACACTAAAGCTTTCTTT. As protein: CASSPLGSNTKAFF.

This clonotype was counted many times. The rearrangement links TRBV27 to TRBJ2-7, with D perhaps matching TRBD2 (6 bases). Deletions cut 8 bases from V and 4 bases from J, with 18 bases between. The CDR3 is 14 amino acids. Germline CDR1 and CDR2: MNHEY and SMNVEV (reference sequence). In nucleotides, the CDR3 is TGTGCCAGCTCGTCCGGGAGAATGGTTTACGAGCAGTACTTC. It specifies CASSSGRMVYEQYF.

In this sample, this clonotype turned up many times. V is TRBV3-1 and J is TRBJ2-7; TRBD1 matches 11 bases. Germline assignment: CDR1 LGHDT and CDR2 YNNKEL (reference sequence). CDR3 size: 16 residues. Trimming at V came to 4 bases and at J to 4 bases, leaving 9 bases not matched to a gene. CDR3 nucleotide sequence: TGTGCCAGCAGCCCAGGACTTGGGACAGGGGGTTACGAGCAGTACTTC. Translation gives CASSPGLGTGGYEQYF.

This clonotype was recorded many times. The chain recombines TRBV20-1 with TRBJ2-7; D may be TRBD1 (6 bases). Trimming took 6 bases from V and 0 from J, leaving 18 bases between them. In germline, CDR1 is DFQATT, CDR2 SNEGSKA (reference sequence). The CDR3 loop spans 15 amino acids. The CDR3 nucleotides are TGCAGTGCGTATACAGGGTCCCTAAGCTCCTACGAGCAGTACTTC. It encodes CSAYTGSLSSYEQYF.

This clonotype was detected once. The chain joins TRBV19 to TRBJ1-5; D might be TRBD1 (5 bases). The CDR3 runs to 15 residues. The germline V gene has CDR1 LNHDA and CDR2 SQIVND (reference sequence). Trimming took 5 bases from V and 7 from J, leaving 18 bases between them. CDR3 in amino acids: CASSLVQGSNQPQHF. The CDR3 DNA sequence: TGTGCCAGTAGTCTAGTCCAGGGTAGTAACCAGCCCCAGCATTTT.

This clonotype was seen ten or more times. J is TRBJ1-2 and V is TRBV6-6, with TRBD1 identical over 7 bases. V gave up 2 bases and J gave up 8 bases; unmatched junction bases: 8. CDR3 length: 14 amino acids. Per the germline V gene, CDR1 is MNHNY and CDR2 is SVGAGI (reference sequence). CDR3 in amino acids: CASSYDREAYGYTF. The CDR3 DNA follows: TGTGCCAGCAGTTACGACAGGGAGGCGTACGGCTACACCTTC.

This clonotype was found a few times. The chain couples TRBV20-1 to TRBJ1-5, with D uncertain. The CDR3 runs to 17 residues. From germline, CDR1 is DFQATT and CDR2 SNEGSKA (reference sequence). V shed 1 base and J shed 0 bases, with 16 bases lying between them. The CDR3 sequence is CSARVGRRAYSNQPQHF. The DNA for the CDR3 is TGCAGTGCTAGAGTAGGGCGGAGGGCCTATAGCAATCAGCCCCAGCATTTT.

This clonotype was seen ten or more times. The chain combines TRBV7-9 with TRBJ1-4; maybe TRBD1 (6 bases). Trimming removed 3 bases at V and 4 bases at J, with 9 bases between. CDR1 is SEHNR and CDR2 is FQNEAQ in the germline V gene (reference sequence). The CDR3 has 14 residues. The CDR3 sequence: CASSFDRLNEKLFF. In nucleotides, the CDR3 is TGTGCCAGCAGCTTTGACAGGCTTAATGAAAAACTGTTTTTT.

The table lists this clonotype with many counts. The J gene is TRBJ2-1, the V gene TRBV19, with 13 bases that match TRBD2. The CDR3 runs 14 residues. CDR1 is LNHDA, CDR2 SQIVND, per germline (reference sequence). Germline trimming cut 3 bases from V and 7 bases from J; bases unmatched to any gene: 0. This CDR3 reads CASSMGLAGNEQFF. The DNA for the CDR3 is TGTGCCAGTAGTATGGGACTAGCGGGGAATGAGCAGTTCTTC.

At least ten counts were recorded for this clonotype. This chain joins TRBV20-1 and TRBJ2-7; unclear D gene. The CDR3 length is 14 residues. From germline, CDR1 is DFQATT and CDR2 SNEGSKA (reference sequence). Trimming pared 5 bases from V and 3 bases from J, leaving 17 bases between. CDR3 in DNA: TGCAGTGCTCTCCTCCCGTCAACCTACTACGAGCAGTACTTC. Translating gives CSALLPSTYYEQYF.

This clonotype was seen at least ten times. V gene TRBV19 combines with J gene TRBJ1-1, with TRBD1 as a possible D gene (6 bases). V gave up 4 bases and J gave up 0 bases, with 15 bases separating them. The CDR3 is 16 amino acids. CDR1 is LNHDA, CDR2 SQIVND, per germline (reference sequence). The CDR3 sequence is CASSTGTRSLNTEAFF. Here the CDR3 DNA reads TGTGCCAGTAGTACTGGGACACGATCCCTGAACACTGAAGCTTTCTTT.

This clonotype has at least ten counts. The rearrangement joins TRBV11-1 to TRBJ2-1; a possible D gene is TRBD2 (5 bases). The V gene's germline CDR1 is SGHAT and CDR2 FQDESV (reference sequence). The CDR3 consists of 18 residues. V dropped 2 bases and J dropped 5 bases, with 22 bases sitting between them. In DNA form, the CDR3 reads TGTGCCAGCAGCTTATTTTCAACTGGGCTAGCTGTGAACAATGAGCAGTTCTTC. This sequence encodes CASSLFSTGLAVNNEQFF.

The sample holds a few counts of this clonotype. A single base separates this from a much larger clone, so it may be a read error. J is TRBJ1-1 and V is TRBV28; D is perhaps TRBD1 (5 bases). Per germline, CDR1 MDHEN and CDR2 SYDVKM. The CDR3 covers 15 residues. CDR3 amino acids: CAGSLVGTGNTEAFF. CDR3 sequence (DNA): TGTGCCGGCAGTTTAGTTGGGACGGGGAACACTGAAGCTTTCTTT.

The table lists this clonotype with a few counts. V and J are TRBV24-1 and TRBJ2-3; possible D gene TRBD2, 6 bases. There are 15 residues in the CDR3. Germline V gene sequence: CDR1 KGHDR, CDR2 SFDVKD. Trimming left V 9 bases short and J 4 bases short, with 19 bases between. CDR3 in DNA: TGTGCCACCGACGGAGGGACGGGAGCCGCAGATACGCAGTATTTT. Translating it yields CATDGGTGAADTQYF.

This clonotype was counted at least ten times. V gene TRBV28 combines with J gene TRBJ1-1, with TRBD1 matching over 7 bases. Per germline, CDR1 MDHEN and CDR2 SYDVKM. The ends lost 5 bases at V and 6 bases at J; junction bases unmatched: 18. The CDR3 sequence is 17 residues long. CDR3 residues: CASSPGDRTPSGAEAFF. CDR3 DNA sequence: TGTGCCAGCAGTCCCGGGGACAGAACGCCTTCAGGGGCTGAAGCTTTCTTT. Drawing the rest from reference TRBV28 and TRBJ1-1, the complete variable domain is DVKVTQSSRYLVKRTGEKVFLECVQDMDHENMFWYRQDPGLGLRLIYFSYDVKMKEKGDIPEGYSVSREKKERFSLILESASTNQTSMYLCASSPGDRTPSGAEAFFGQGTRLTVV.

This clonotype appeared a few times. The CDR3 here is CASSLGPAGPAGELFF. CDR3 nucleotides: TGTGCCAGCAGCTTAGGGCCAGCCGGCCCCGCCGGGGAGCTGTTTTTT. This rearrangement joins TRBV13 to TRBJ2-2, with D unresolved. Per germline, CDR1 PRHDT and CDR2 FYEKMQ (reference sequence). This CDR3 has 16 residues. Trimming took off 0 bases at V and 6 bases at J, with 14 bases between the two ends.

The rearrangement uses TRBV24-1 and TRBJ2-2, with a tentative D call TRBD2 (5 bases). From germline, CDR1 is KGHDR and CDR2 SFDVKD. V lost 3 bases to trimming and J lost 7 bases, with 14 bases between them. This CDR3 region has 15 residues. The CDR3 bases are TGTGCCACCAGTGATCTCCCCGCCGGAGGCGGGGAGCTGTTTTTT. As protein: CATSDLPAGGGELFF.

The V gene is TRBV5-1, the J gene TRBJ2-3; 13 nucleotides line up with TRBD2. V gave up 7 bases and J gave up 0 bases; unmatched junction bases: 8. CDR3 length: 17 residues. Germline CDR1 and CDR2: SGHRS and YFSETQ. DNA of the CDR3: TGCGCCAGCCCGACTAGCGGGGGGCCCCCCAGCACAGATACGCAGTATTTT. This gives the protein CASPTSGGPPSTDTQYF.

This clonotype was seen a single time. The chain links TRBV10-3 to TRBJ1-4; no definite D call. The length of the CDR3 is 15 residues. V was pared by 3 bases and J by 10 bases, with 18 bases between. Germline lookup yields CDR1 ENHRY and CDR2 SYGVKD. The CDR3 coding sequence is TGTGCCATCAGTGAATCGGCACTGGGAAGAGTAAAACTGTTTTTT. Protein product: CAISESALGRVKLFF.

This clonotype was found many times. The J gene is TRBJ1-4, the V gene TRBV5-1; D may be TRBD1 (5 bases). Looked up from germline, CDR1 is SGHRS and CDR2 is YFSETQ. This CDR3 is 16 amino acids long. The V gene lost 5 bases and the J gene lost 4 bases, with 18 bases spanning the gap. The CDR3 nucleotides are TGCGCCAGCAGAAAAGATACGGGACCGATTAATGAAAAACTGTTTTTT. Its protein is CASRKDTGPINEKLFF.

In its sample, this clonotype was seen many times. The chain has TRBV7-2 and TRBJ2-5, with D uncertain. The length of the CDR3 is 14 residues. Germline CDR1 reads SGHTA; CDR2 reads FQGNSA. Trimming left V 0 bases short and J 0 bases short, with 5 bases between. CDR3 in DNA: TGTGCCAGCAGCTTAGCAGGGTACCAAGAGACCCAGTACTTC. This codes for CASSLAGYQETQYF.

The chain joins TRBV4-1 to TRBJ2-7; the match to TRBD1 covers 11 bases. Trimming cost V 1 base and J 4 bases; bases outside gene matches: 3. CDR1 is MGHRA, CDR2 YSYEKL, per germline. The CDR3 contains 15 residues. The CDR3 sequence: CASSQVDRGLYEQYF. CDR3 in DNA: TGCGCCAGCAGCCAAGTGGACAGGGGGCTGTACGAGCAGTACTTC.

The sample holds many counts of this clonotype. This chain links TRBV27 with TRBJ2-1; TRBD2 matches 14 bases. CDR1 and CDR2 from the germline V gene are MNHEY and SMNVEV (reference sequence). The CDR3 contains 15 residues. The junction had 6 bases not matched to a gene; V was cut back by 6 bases and J by 8 bases. The CDR3 DNA follows: TGTGCCAGCAGCTCCGGGACTAGCGGGAGTGATGAGCAGTTCTTC. Its protein product is CASSSGTSGSDEQFF.